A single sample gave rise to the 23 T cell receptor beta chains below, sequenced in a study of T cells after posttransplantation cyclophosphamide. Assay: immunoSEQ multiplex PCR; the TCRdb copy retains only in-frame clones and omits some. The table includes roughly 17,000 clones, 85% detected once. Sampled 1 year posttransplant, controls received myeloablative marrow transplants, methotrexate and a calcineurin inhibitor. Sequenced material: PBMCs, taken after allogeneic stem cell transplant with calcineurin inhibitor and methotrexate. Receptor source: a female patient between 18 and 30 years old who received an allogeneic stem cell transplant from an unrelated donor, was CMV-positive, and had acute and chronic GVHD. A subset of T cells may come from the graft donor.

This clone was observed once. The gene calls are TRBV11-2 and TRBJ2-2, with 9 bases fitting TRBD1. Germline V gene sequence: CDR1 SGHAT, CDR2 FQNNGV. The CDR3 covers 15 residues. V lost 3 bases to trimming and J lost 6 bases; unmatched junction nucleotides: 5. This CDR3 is CASSFLTGGAGELFF. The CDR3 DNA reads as TGTGCCAGCAGCTTTCTGACAGGGGGAGCCGGGGAGCTGTTTTTT.

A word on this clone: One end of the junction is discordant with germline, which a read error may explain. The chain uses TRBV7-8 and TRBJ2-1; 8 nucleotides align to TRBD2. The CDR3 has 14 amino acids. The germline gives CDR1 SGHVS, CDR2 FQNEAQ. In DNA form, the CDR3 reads TGTGCCAGCAGCTTAGCACCGGAGCGGGAGAACAGGATCTTC. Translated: CASSLAPERENRIF.

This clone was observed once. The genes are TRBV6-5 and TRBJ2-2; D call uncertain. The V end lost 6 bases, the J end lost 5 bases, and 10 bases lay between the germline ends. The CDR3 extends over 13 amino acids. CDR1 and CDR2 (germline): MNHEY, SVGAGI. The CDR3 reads CASRNIKTGELFF. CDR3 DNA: TGTGCCAGCAGAAACATTAAGACCGGGGAGCTGTTTTTT.

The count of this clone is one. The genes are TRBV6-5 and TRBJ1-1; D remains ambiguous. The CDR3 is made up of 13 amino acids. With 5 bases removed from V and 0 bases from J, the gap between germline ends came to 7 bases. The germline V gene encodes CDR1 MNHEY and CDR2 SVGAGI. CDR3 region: CASSRLMNTEAFF. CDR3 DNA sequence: TGTGCCAGCAGTCGCCTAATGAACACTGAAGCTTTCTTT.

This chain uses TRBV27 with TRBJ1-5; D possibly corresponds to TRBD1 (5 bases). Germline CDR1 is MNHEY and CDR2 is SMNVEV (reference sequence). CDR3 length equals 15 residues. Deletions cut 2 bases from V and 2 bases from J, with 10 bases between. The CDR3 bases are TGTGCCAGCAGTTTACAGGGACTAGGCAATCAGCCCCAGCATTTT. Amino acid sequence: CASSLQGLGNQPQHF.

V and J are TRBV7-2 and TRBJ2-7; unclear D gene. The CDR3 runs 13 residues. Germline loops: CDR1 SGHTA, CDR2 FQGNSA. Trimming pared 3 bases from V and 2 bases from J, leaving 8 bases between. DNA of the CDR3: TGTGCCAGCAGCTTTGAGGCGGCCTACGAGCAGTACTTC. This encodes CASSFEAAYEQYF.

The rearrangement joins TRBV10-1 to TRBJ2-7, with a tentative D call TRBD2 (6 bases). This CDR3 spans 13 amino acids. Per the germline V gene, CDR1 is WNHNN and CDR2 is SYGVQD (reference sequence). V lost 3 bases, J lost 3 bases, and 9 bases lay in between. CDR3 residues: CASSEAGGYEQYF. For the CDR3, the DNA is TGCGCCAGCAGTGAAGCCGGGGGCTACGAGCAGTACTTC.

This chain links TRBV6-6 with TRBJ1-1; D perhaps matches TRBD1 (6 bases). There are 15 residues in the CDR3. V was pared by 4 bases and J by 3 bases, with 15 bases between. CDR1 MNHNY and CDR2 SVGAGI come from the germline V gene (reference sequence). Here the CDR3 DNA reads TGTGCCAGCAGTTCGAGTCCAGGGGCGGACACTGAAGCTTTCTTT. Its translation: CASSSSPGADTEAFF.

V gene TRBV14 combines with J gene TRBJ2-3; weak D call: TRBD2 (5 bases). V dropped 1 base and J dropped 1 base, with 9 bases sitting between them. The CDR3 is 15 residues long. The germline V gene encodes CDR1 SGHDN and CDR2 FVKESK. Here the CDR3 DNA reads TGTGCCAGCAGCCAAGCGGGAAGGGGCACAGATACGCAGTATTTT. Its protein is CASSQAGRGTDTQYF.

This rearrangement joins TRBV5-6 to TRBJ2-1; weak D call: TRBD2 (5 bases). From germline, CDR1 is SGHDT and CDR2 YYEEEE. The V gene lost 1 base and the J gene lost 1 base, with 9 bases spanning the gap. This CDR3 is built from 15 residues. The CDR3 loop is CASSLSQRSYNEQFF. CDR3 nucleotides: TGTGCCAGCAGCTTGTCCCAGCGGTCCTACAATGAGCAGTTCTTC.

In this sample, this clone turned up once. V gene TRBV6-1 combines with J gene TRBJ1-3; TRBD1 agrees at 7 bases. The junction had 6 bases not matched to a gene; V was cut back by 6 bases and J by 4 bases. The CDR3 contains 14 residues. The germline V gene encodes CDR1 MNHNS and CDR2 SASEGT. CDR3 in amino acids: CASSSTGNGNTIYF. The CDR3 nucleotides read TGTGCCAGCAGCTCGACAGGGAACGGAAACACCATATATTTT.

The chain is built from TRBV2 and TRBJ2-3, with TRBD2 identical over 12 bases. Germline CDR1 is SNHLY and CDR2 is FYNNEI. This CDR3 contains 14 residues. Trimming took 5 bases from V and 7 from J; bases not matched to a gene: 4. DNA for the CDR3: TGTGCCAGCAGTTCGACTAGCGGGAGTAATACGCAGTATTTT. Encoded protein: CASSSTSGSNTQYF. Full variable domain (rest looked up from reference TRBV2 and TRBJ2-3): EPEVTQTPSHQVTQMGQEVILRCVPISNHLYFYWYRQILGQKVEFLVSFYNNEISEKSEIFDDQFSVERPDGSNFTLKIRSTKLEDSAMYFCASSSTSGSNTQYFGPGTRLTVL.

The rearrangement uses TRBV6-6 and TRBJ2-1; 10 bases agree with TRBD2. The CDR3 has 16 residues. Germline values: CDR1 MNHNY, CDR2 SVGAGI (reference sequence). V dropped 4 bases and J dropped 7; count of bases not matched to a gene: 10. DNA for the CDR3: TGTGCCAGCAGTTCAACTAGCGGGATTATTAGGAATGAGCAGTTCTTC. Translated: CASSSTSGIIRNEQFF.

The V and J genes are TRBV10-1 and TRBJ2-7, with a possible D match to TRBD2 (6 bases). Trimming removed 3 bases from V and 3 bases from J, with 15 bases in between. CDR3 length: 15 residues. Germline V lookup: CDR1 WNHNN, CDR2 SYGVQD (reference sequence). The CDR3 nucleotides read TGCGCCAGCAGTGAAGCAAAGGGAGGTGTCTACGAGCAGTACTTC. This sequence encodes CASSEAKGGVYEQYF.

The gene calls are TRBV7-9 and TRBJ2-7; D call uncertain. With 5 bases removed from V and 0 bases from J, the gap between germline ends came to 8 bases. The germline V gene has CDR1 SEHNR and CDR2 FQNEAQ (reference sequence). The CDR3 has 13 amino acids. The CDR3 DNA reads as TGTGCCAGCAGCACTCCTCTCTCCTACGAGCAGTACTTC. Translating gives CASSTPLSYEQYF.

The CDR3 nucleotides are TGTGCCAGCAGCTTAGTCGGACTAGCGGGATTGGCCAAAAACATTCAGTACTTC. Translated: CASSLVGLAGLAKNIQYF. The chain carries TRBV7-8 and TRBJ2-4; the match to TRBD2 covers 12 bases. The CDR3 contains 18 residues. Germline V gives CDR1 SGHVS, CDR2 FQNEAQ. The J segment lost 1 base and the V segment lost 1 base, leaving 5 bases of the junction unmatched.

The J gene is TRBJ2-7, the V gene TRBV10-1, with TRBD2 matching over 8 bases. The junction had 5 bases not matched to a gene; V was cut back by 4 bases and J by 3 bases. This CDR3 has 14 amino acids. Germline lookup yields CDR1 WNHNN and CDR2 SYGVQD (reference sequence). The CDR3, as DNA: TGCGCCAGCAGTGTGGGACTAGGAGACTACGAGCAGTACTTC. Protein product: CASSVGLGDYEQYF.

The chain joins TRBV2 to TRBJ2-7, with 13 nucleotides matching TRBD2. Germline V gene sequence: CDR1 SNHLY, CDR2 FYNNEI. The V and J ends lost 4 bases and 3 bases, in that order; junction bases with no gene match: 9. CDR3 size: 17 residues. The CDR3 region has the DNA TGTGCCAGCAGTGGGACTAGCGGGAGAACAGGGGTCTACGAGCAGTACTTC. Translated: CASSGTSGRTGVYEQYF.

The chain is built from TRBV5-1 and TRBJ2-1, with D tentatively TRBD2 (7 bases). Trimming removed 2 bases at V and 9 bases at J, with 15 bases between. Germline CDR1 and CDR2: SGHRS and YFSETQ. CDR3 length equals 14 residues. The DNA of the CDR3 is TGCGCCAGCAGCTTACACCAGAGGGGGGGTGAGCAGTTCTTC. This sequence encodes CASSLHQRGGEQFF. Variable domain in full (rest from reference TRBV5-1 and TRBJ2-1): KAGVTQTPRYLIKTRGQQVTLSCSPISGHRSVSWYQQTPGQGLQFLFEYFSETQRNKGNFPGRFSGRQFSNSRSEMNVSTLELGDSALYLCASSLHQRGGEQFFGPGTRLTVL.

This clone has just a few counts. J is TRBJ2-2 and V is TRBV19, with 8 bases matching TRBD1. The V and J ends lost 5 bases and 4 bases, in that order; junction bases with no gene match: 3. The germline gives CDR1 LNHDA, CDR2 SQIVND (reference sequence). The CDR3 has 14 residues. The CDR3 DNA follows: TGTGCCAGTAGTGTGGACAGGGTCACCGGGGAGCTGTTTTTT. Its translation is CASSVDRVTGELFF.

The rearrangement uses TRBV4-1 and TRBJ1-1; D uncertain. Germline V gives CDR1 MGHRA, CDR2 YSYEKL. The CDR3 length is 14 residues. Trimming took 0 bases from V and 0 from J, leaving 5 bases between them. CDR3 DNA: TGCGCCAGCAGCCAAGATCGGGTGAACACTGAAGCTTTCTTT. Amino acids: CASSQDRVNTEAFF.

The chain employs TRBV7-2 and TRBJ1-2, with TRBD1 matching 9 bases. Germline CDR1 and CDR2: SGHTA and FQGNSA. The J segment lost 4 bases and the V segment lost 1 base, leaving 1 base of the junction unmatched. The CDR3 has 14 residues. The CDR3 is CASSLDRGPYGYTF. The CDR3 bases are TGTGCCAGCAGCTTAGACAGGGGGCCCTATGGCTACACCTTC.

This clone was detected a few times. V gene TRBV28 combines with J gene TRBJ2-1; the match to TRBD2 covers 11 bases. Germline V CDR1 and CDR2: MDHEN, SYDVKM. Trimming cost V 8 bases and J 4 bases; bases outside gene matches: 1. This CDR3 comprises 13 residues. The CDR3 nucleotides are TGTGCCAGCGGGACTAGCGGTTACAATGAGCAGTTCTTC. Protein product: CASGTSGYNEQFF.